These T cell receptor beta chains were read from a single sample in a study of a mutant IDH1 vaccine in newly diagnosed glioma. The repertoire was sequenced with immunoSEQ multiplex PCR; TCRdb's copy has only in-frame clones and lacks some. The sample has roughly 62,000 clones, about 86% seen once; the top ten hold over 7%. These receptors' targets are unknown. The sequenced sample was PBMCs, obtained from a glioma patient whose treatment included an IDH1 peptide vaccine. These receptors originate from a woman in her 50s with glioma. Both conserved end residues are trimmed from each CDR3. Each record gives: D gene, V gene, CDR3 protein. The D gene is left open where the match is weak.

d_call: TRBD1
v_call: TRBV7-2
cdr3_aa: ASSRQGYEQY

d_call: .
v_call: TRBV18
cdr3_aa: ASSPLGQLNYGYT

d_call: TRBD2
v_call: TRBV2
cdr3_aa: ASPPPGTSGNEQF

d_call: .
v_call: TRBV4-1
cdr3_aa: ASSQTRDNYGYT

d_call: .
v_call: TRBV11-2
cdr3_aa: ASSLRSRLPEETQY

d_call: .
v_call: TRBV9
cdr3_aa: ASSLQGGATSYEQY

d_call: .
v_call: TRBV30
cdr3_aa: AWSNSGNTIY

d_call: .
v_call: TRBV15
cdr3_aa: ATRSSTGRYGYT

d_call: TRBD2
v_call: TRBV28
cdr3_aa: ASRLAGALPLEF

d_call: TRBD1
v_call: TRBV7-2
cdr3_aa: ASSTQQGNQPQH

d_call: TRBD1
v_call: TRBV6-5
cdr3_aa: ASSWDRTTEAF

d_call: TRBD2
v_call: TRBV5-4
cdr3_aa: ASSFPSGGKETQY

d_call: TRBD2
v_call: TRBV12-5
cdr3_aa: ASGMGGYEQY

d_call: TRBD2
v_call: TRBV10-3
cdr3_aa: AITGGPDTQY

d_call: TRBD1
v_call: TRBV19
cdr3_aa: ASSIGLVDRGFSYEQY

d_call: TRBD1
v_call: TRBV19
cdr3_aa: ASSMGQGAVEGYT

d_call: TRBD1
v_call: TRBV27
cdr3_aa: ASSLEGASEAF

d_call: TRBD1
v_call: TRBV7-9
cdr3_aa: ASSSARDRGSKGYT

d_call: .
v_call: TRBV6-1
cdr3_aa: ASTRDSDTQY

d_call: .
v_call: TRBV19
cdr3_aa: ASSTTGTLETYEQY

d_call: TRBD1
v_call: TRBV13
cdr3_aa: ASSSDGDSTEAF

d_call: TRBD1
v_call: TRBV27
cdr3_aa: ASSYRLGQTYEQY

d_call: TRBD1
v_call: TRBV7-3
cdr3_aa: ASSLARDSISGANVLT

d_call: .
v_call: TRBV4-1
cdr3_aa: ASSQDIRTVGNQPQH

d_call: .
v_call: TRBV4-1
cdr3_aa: ASSQAETGHQETQY

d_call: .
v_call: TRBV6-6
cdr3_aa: AVESQAEKLF

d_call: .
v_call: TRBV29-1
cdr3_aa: SVEGLAGTTKGETQY

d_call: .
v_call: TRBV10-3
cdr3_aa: ATGRGSSYNEQF

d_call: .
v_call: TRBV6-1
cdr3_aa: AILPTARGQF

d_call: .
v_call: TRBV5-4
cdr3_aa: ASSPGGGVNQPQH

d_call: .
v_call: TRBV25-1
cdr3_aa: ASKGQGLSGYT

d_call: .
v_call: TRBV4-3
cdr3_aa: ASSQEGGAGNEQF

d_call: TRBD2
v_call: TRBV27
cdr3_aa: ASRMRLATDTQY

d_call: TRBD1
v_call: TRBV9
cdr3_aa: ASSEYGRGHPEY

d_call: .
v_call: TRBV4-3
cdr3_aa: ASSQEAQEQPQH

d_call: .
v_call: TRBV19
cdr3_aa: ASTEENWGSEGYT

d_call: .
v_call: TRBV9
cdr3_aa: ASSDPGSSTPSEQY

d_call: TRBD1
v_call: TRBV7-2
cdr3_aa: ASRGDSNYGYT

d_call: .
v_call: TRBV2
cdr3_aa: ASSERSQKLF

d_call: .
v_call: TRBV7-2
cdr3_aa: ASRMRNANTEAF

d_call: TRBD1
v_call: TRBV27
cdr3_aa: ASSATGGRQETQY

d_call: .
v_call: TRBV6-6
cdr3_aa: ASNSQGSMNTEAF

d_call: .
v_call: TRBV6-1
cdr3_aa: ASSADGGGYNEQF

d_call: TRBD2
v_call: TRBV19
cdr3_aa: ASSISGGLYEQY

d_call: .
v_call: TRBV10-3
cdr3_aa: AISSGPRKTYEQY

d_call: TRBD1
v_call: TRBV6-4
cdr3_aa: ASSDQDRGHYGYT

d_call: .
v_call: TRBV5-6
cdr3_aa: ASSPQAETQY